Each of the 28 T cell receptor beta chains below was sequenced from the same sample in a study of cytomegalovirus exposure and HLA in healthy donors (dated by TCRdb to the late 2010s). Receptor libraries were prepared by the immunoSEQ multiplex PCR assay. For the multiplex PCR, a mixture combining 60 forward primers for TCR Vbeta segments and 13 reverse primers for TCR Jbeta segments was used. As stored in TCRdb, this immuneACCESS dataset retains in-frame rearrangements with V and J assigned. A fraction of the clones does not appear; measured against another copy, unresolved V genes explain less than half of the discrepancy, and the remainder lacks a known reason. This sample lists 200,000 to 250,000 clones; less than 85% were detected once. The top ten clones comprise roughly 0.62% of the sample. Sequencing was performed on PBMCs. These receptor sequences come from a man aged 18 to 29 in good health and CMV-seronegative.

The rearrangement links TRBV7-9 to TRBJ2-3, with a weak D call TRBD1 (6 bases). The CDR3 runs to 15 residues. V shed 4 bases and J shed 1 base, with 12 bases lying between them. Looked up from germline, CDR1 is SEHNR and CDR2 is FQNEAQ (reference sequence). The CDR3 protein is CASSSGTSRTDTQYF. The CDR3 bases are TGTGCCAGCAGCTCAGGGACATCCCGCACAGATACGCAGTATTTT.

This clone was observed a handful of times. The chain couples TRBV5-4 to TRBJ2-7; TRBD1 might be the D (6 bases). With 7 bases removed from V and 5 bases from J, the gap between germline ends came to 16 bases. CDR3 length: 13 residues. CDR1 and CDR2 from the germline V gene are SGHNT and YYREEE (reference sequence). CDR3 nucleotides: TGTGCCAGCGCACGTCAGGGGAGTGACGAGCAGTACTTC. This sequence encodes CASARQGSDEQYF. Variable domain in full (rest from reference TRBV5-4 and TRBJ2-7): ETGVTQSPTHLIKTRGQQVTLRCSSQSGHNTVSWYQQALGQGPQFIFQYYREEENGRGNFPPRFSGLQFPNYSSELNVNALELDDSALYLCASARQGSDEQYFGPGTRLTVT.

The CDR3 loop reads CASSGVGQVTEAFF. The CDR3 nucleotides read TGTGCCAGCAGTGGGGTGGGGCAGGTCACTGAAGCTTTCTTT. The chain uses TRBV2 and TRBJ1-1; maybe TRBD1 (5 bases). The CDR3 is 14 residues long. CDR1 is SNHLY, CDR2 FYNNEI, per germline. V was pared by 4 bases and J by 4 bases, with 13 bases between.

In its sample, this clone was seen a few times. This CDR3 is CASSDLRTAVYEQYF. The CDR3 nucleotides read TGTGCCAGCAGTGATCTCAGGACAGCCGTCTACGAGCAGTACTTC. The chain combines TRBV6-1 with TRBJ2-7, with a possible D match to TRBD1 (6 bases). Trimming cost V 3 bases and J 3 bases, with 15 bases left between them. From germline, CDR1 is MNHNS and CDR2 SASEGT. The CDR3 has 15 amino acids.

This clone was seen a single time. The chain couples TRBV2 to TRBJ2-1; 7 bases are shared with TRBD2. With 7 bases clipped from V and 0 bases from J, the junction kept 3 bases outside the gene matches. Looked up from germline, CDR1 is SNHLY and CDR2 is FYNNEI. This CDR3 is 14 amino acids long. In DNA, the CDR3 is TGTGCCAGCAATGGCGGGAGCTCCTACAATGAGCAGTTCTTC. Residues: CASNGGSSYNEQFF.

The J gene is TRBJ2-1, the V gene TRBV10-3, with a possible D match to TRBD1 (6 bases). Germline V gene lookup returns CDR1 ENHRY and CDR2 SYGVKD. Trimming took off 3 bases at V and 5 bases at J, with 11 bases between the two ends. This CDR3 has 14 amino acids. The CDR3 protein is CAISDNRDNNEQFF. In nucleotides, the CDR3 is TGTGCCATCAGTGATAACAGGGATAACAATGAGCAGTTCTTC.

The chain uses TRBV27 and TRBJ1-1; no firm D call. The CDR3 totals 15 residues. Looked up from germline, CDR1 is MNHEY and CDR2 is SMNVEV (reference sequence). V lost 6 bases to trimming and J lost 0 bases, with 14 bases between them. The CDR3 here is CASRSRAAMNTEAFF. The CDR3 DNA is TGTGCCAGCAGATCCCGTGCGGCCATGAACACTGAAGCTTTCTTT.

The V call is TRBV1, the J call TRBJ2-1; no DNA check was done on the table's D call, TRBD2. TRBV1 is termed a pseudogene. This CDR3 is 16 amino acids long. The CDR3 region is CTSSGERTSGGSEQFF. In DNA form, the CDR3 reads TGCACCAGCAGCGGGGAAAGGACTAGCGGAGGGAGTGAGCAGTTCTTC.

This chain uses TRBV4-1 with TRBJ2-5; a weak D match, TRBD1 (5 bases). With 4 bases removed from V and 2 bases from J, the gap between germline ends came to 11 bases. Germline lookup yields CDR1 MGHRA and CDR2 YSYEKL. The CDR3 length is 14 residues. CDR3 loop: CASSPQGIQETQYF. The CDR3 DNA is TGCGCCAGCAGCCCGCAGGGAATTCAAGAGACCCAGTACTTC.

This clone was seen once. The chain joins TRBV6-5 to TRBJ2-7; D might be TRBD1 (6 bases). Trimming took off 0 bases at V and 13 bases at J, with 16 bases between the two ends. Germline loops: CDR1 MNHEY, CDR2 SVGAGI. CDR3 length: 13 residues. The CDR3 loop is CASSYSFPGAPYF. The CDR3 nucleotides read TGTGCCAGCAGTTACTCATTTCCAGGGGCCCCTTACTTC.

The chain carries TRBV5-1 and TRBJ1-1, with a possible D match to TRBD1 (6 bases). Germline loops: CDR1 SGHRS, CDR2 YFSETQ. V lost 0 bases and J lost 1, with 13 bases in between. The CDR3 length is 16 residues. The CDR3 DNA sequence: TGCGCCAGCAGCTTGGGGTGGACAGCCCCGAACACTGAAGCTTTCTTT. It yields the protein CASSLGWTAPNTEAFF.

This clone was detected many times. This sequence joins TRBV6-6 and TRBJ1-5, with 8 bases matching TRBD1. Germline V lookup: CDR1 MNHNY, CDR2 SVGAGI (reference sequence). The V gene end was trimmed by 5 bases and the J gene end by 3 bases; junction bases not matched to a gene: 6. The CDR3 totals 15 residues. CDR3 residues: CASSTRDRLNQPQHF. DNA of the CDR3: TGTGCCAGCAGTACGAGGGACAGGCTCAATCAGCCCCAGCATTTT.

This clone was counted a single time. V is TRBV5-1 and J is TRBJ2-5; 8 nucleotides align to TRBD2. In germline, CDR1 is SGHRS, CDR2 YFSETQ. The CDR3 has 13 amino acids. J was trimmed by 5 bases and V by 4 bases; bases with no gene match: 4. The CDR3 region is CASSTTGGETQYF. CDR3 sequence (DNA): TGCGCCAGCAGCACCACGGGGGGGGAGACCCAGTACTTC.

The chain couples TRBV11-3 to TRBJ2-2; 7 bases fit TRBD1. Losses at the gene ends were 5 bases for V and 5 bases for J; bases not matched to a gene: 8. This CDR3 contains 15 residues. Looked up from germline, CDR1 is SGHNT and CDR2 is YENEEA. CDR3 sequence reads: CASSLGQRGTGELFF. The CDR3 nucleotides are TGTGCCAGCAGCCTGGGACAGCGAGGGACCGGGGAGCTGTTTTTT.

The chain recombines TRBV28 with TRBJ1-1; 8 bases match TRBD1. The germline CDR1 and CDR2 sequences are MDHEN and SYDVKM. With V trimmed by 6 bases and J by 4 bases, 7 bases remained unmatched. The CDR3 sequence is 14 residues long. The CDR3 here is CASSRQGAGTEAFF. CDR3 sequence (DNA): TGTGCCAGCAGCCGCCAGGGGGCGGGCACTGAAGCTTTCTTT.

CDR3 DNA: TGTGCCAGCACCCCCCGGGGGGGCGGGGACACCGGGGAGCTGTTTTTT. Residues: CASTPRGGGDTGELFF. The chain couples TRBV6-6 to TRBJ2-2; 8 positions agree with TRBD2. Germline CDR1 and CDR2: MNHNY and SVGAGI (reference sequence). This CDR3 is 16 amino acids long. The ends lost 7 bases at V and 3 bases at J; junction bases unmatched: 10.

V and J are TRBV6-1 and TRBJ1-1; 8 nucleotides align to TRBD1. Germline trimming cut 1 base from V and 0 bases from J; bases unmatched to any gene: 4. Germline loops: CDR1 MNHNS, CDR2 SASEGT. The CDR3 is made up of 16 amino acids. The DNA of the CDR3 is TGTGCCAGCAGTGAAGGGATGACAGGGGTGAACACTGAAGCTTTCTTT. Protein sequence: CASSEGMTGVNTEAFF.

A remark on this clone: The final CDR3 position lacks the conserved phenylalanine or tryptophan, pointing to a likely read error. This chain joins TRBV6-1 and TRBJ2-7; TRBD1 agrees at 9 bases. V lost 6 bases, J lost 5 bases, and 11 bases stayed unmatched. CDR3 length: 15 residues. Per the germline V gene, CDR1 is MNHNS and CDR2 is SASEGT. The CDR3 DNA follows: TGTGCCAGCAGCTCGTCGGGGACAGGGTCTCACGAGCAGTACCTC. Residues: CASSSSGTGSHEQYL.

The rearrangement joins TRBV2 to TRBJ1-1, with TRBD1 matching 8 bases. Trimming cost V 7 bases and J 0 bases; bases outside gene matches: 4. CDR1 is SNHLY and CDR2 is FYNNEI in the germline V gene. This CDR3 contains 14 residues. The CDR3 here is CASTVTGVNTEAFF. As DNA, the CDR3 is TGTGCCAGCACCGTGACAGGGGTGAACACTGAAGCTTTCTTT.

This clone was seen only a few times. V is TRBV18 and J is TRBJ1-2; possibly TRBD1 for D (6 bases). The germline V gene encodes CDR1 KGHSH and CDR2 LQKENI. The CDR3 length is 14 residues. The germline V and J ends were trimmed by 1 base and 0 bases, with 6 bases remaining between them. CDR3 nucleotide sequence: TGTGCCAGCTCACCACGGGACACTAACTATGGCTACACCTTC. Translation: CASSPRDTNYGYTF.

This clone was counted at least ten times. The same CDR3 can be traced to other DNA sequences in this sample. The rearrangement links TRBV2 to TRBJ1-2; no definite D call. Germline assignment: CDR1 SNHLY and CDR2 FYNNEI. V was clipped by 2 bases and J by 4 bases, with 8 bases between them. The CDR3 is made up of 13 amino acids. DNA for the CDR3: TGTGCCAGCAGTGAATCGCAGGTCTATGGCTACACCTTC. Protein product: CASSESQVYGYTF.

The chain couples TRBV27 to TRBJ1-2; tentatively, D is TRBD1 (5 bases). Trimming pared 0 bases from V and 4 bases from J, leaving 12 bases between. The CDR3 spans 15 residues. Per the germline V gene, CDR1 is MNHEY and CDR2 is SMNVEV (reference sequence). CDR3 in DNA: TGTGCCAGCAGTTTATCGGGGGACGGGGGCTATGGCTACACCTTC. This translates into CASSLSGDGGYGYTF.

J is TRBJ2-1 and V is TRBV5-1, with 8 bases that match TRBD1. V was clipped by 0 bases and J by 9 bases; unmatched bases: 11. Germline V gene sequence: CDR1 SGHRS, CDR2 YFSETQ. There are 16 residues in the CDR3. The DNA of the CDR3 is TGCGCCAGCAGCTTGGCCCCGGGACCAGGGGGCGGTGAGCAGTTCTTC. Residues: CASSLAPGPGGGEQFF.

The chain couples TRBV18 to TRBJ2-7, with D maybe TRBD2 (5 bases). The ends were cut back, 6 bases at V and 3 bases at J, with 12 bases in the middle. Per the germline V gene, CDR1 is KGHSH and CDR2 is LQKENI. The CDR3 consists of 13 residues. CDR3 in amino acids: CASSRGTIYEQYF. CDR3 nucleotide sequence: TGTGCCAGCTCCCGGGGAACTATCTACGAGCAGTACTTC.

The chain uses TRBV2 and TRBJ2-3; 8 positions agree with TRBD1. This CDR3 has 14 amino acids. V lost 4 bases, J lost 4 bases, and 4 bases stayed unmatched. CDR1 is SNHLY and CDR2 is FYNNEI in the germline V gene. CDR3 bases: TGTGCCAGCAGTGCCGACAGGGGCCCAGATACGCAGTATTTT. The encoded protein is CASSADRGPDTQYF.

This sequence joins TRBV6-1 and TRBJ2-5, with TRBD1 matching over 7 bases. The assigned J gene may be wrong: the sequence end matches TRBJ2-7 better. Looked up from germline, CDR1 is MNHNS and CDR2 is SASEGT. The CDR3 is 16 amino acids. The CDR3 region has the DNA TGTGCCAGCAGTGAGGCCACAGGGGCCATCTCCTACGAGCAGTACTTC. It specifies CASSEATGAISYEQYF.

This rearrangement joins TRBV5-6 to TRBJ1-1, with no clear D. The CDR3 is 13 residues long. Trimming shortened V by 4 bases and J by 5 bases, and 12 bases separated the two germline ends. Germline CDR1 SGHDT, CDR2 YYEEEE. The CDR3 coding sequence is TGTGCCAGCAGCCCCGGGGTTTATACTGAAGCTTTCTTT. This sequence encodes CASSPGVYTEAFF.

The rearrangement joins TRBV6-4 to TRBJ1-5, with 9 bases matching TRBD1. The CDR3 runs to 12 residues. Germline loops: CDR1 MRHNA, CDR2 SNTAGT. The V gene end was trimmed by 8 bases and the J gene end by 5 bases; junction bases not matched to a gene: 1. CDR3 nucleotides: TGTGCCAGCCGGACAGGGGATCAGCCCCAGCATTTT. This sequence encodes CASRTGDQPQHF.